The entry below gives a single T cell receptor beta chain sequence along with its context. The ends lost 6 bases at V and 2 bases at J; junction bases unmatched: 7. The CDR3 runs to 14 residues. Per the germline V gene, CDR1 is MGHDK and CDR2 is SYGVNS. These data belong to a study of PD-L1 blockade in urothelial cancer. Libraries were prepared by immunoSEQ multiplex PCR; TCRdb keeps only in-frame clonotypes and omits some of them. The sample contains 100,000 or so clones, approximately 85% of which appear only once. The rearrangement uses TRBV25-1 and TRBJ2-7; TRBD2 aligns across 7 bases. This receptor was taken from a middle-aged man with urothelial cancer. This specimen was PBMCs, taken around atezolizumab (anti-PD-L1) treatment. Written as DNA, the CDR3 is TGTGCCAGCAGAGCACTAGCGTACCCCTACGAGCAGTACTTC. It translates to CASRALAYPYEQYF.